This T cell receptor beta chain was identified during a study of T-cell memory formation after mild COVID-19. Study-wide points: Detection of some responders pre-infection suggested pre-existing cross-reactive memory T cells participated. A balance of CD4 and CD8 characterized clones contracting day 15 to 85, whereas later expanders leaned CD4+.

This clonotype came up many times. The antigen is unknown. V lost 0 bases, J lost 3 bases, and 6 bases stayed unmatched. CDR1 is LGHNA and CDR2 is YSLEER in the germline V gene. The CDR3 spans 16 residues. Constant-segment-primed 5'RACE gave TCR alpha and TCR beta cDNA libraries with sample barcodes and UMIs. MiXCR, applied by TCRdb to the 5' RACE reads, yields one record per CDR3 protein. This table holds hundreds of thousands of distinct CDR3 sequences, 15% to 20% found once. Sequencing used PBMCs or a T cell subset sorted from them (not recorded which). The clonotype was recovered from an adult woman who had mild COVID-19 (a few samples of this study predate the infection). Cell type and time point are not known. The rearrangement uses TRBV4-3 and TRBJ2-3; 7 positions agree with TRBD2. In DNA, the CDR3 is TGCGCCAGCAGCCAAGATACGGCTAGCGGTACAGATACGCAGTATTTT. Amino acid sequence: CASSQDTASGTDTQYF.